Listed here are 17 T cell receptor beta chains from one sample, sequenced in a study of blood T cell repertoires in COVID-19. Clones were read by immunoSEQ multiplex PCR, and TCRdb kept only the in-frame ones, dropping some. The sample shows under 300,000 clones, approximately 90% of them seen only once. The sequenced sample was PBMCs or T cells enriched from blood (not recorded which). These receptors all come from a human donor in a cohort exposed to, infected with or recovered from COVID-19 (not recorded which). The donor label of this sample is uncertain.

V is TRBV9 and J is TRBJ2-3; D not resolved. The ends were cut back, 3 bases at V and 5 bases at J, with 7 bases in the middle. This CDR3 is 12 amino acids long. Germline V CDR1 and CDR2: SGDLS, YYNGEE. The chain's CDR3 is CASSGWRDTQYF. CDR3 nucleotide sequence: TGTGCCAGCAGCGGGTGGAGAGATACGCAGTATTTT. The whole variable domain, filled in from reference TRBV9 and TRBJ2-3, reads DSGVTQTPKHLITATGQRVTLRCSPRSGDLSVYWYQQSLDQGLQFLIQYYNGEERAKGNILERFSAQQFPDLHSELNLSSLELGDSALYFCASSGWRDTQYFGPGTRLTVL.

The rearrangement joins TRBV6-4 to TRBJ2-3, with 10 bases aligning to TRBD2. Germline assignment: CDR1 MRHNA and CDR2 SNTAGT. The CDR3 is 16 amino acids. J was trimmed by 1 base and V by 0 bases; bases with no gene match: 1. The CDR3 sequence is CASSDSGTSGTDTQYF. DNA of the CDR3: TGTGCCAGCAGTGACTCGGGGACTAGCGGCACAGATACGCAGTATTTT.

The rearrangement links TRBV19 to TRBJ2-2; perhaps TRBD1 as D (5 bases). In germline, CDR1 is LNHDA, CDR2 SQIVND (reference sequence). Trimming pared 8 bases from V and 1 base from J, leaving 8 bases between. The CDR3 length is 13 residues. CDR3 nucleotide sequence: TGTGCCAGTGCTCAGGGGAACACCGGGGAGCTGTTTTTT. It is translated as CASAQGNTGELFF.

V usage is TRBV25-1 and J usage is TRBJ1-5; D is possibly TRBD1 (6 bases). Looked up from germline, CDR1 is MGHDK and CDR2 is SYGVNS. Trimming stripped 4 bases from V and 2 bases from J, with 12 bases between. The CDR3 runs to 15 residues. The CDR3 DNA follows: TGTGCCAGCAGTGTAGGGGGAAGCGGCAATCAGCCCCAGCATTTT. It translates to CASSVGGSGNQPQHF. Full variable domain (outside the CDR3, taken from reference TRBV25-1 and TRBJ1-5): EADIYQTPRYLVIGTGKKITLECSQTMGHDKMYWYQQDPGMELHLIHYSYGVNSTEKGDLSSESTVSRIRTEHFPLTLESARPSHTSQYLCASSVGGSGNQPQHFGDGTRLSIL.

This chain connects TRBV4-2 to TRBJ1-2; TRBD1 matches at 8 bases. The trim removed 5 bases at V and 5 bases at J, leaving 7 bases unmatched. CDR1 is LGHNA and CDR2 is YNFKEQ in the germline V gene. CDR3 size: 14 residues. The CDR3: CASSEGQGTYGYTF. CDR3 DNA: TGTGCCAGCAGCGAAGGACAGGGTACTTATGGCTACACCTTC.

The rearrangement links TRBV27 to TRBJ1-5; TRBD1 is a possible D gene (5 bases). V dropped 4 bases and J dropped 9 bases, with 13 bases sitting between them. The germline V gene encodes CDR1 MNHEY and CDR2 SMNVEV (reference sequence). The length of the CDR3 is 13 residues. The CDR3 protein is CASSSPPGGPQHF. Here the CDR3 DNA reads TGTGCCAGCAGTTCACCGCCCGGGGGGCCCCAGCATTTT.

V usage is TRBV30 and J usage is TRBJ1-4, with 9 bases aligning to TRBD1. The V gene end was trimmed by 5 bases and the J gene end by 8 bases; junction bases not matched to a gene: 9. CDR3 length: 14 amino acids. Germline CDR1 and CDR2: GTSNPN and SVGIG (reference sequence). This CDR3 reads CAWGSGQGWEKLFF. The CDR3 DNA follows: TGTGCCTGGGGGTCGGGACAGGGATGGGAAAAACTGTTTTTT.

The CDR3 DNA reads TGTGCCAGCAGCTCCCTCCGGGACTCCACTGAAGCTTTCTTT. Encoded protein: CASSSLRDSTEAFF. The chain links TRBV7-9 to TRBJ1-1; maybe TRBD1 (5 bases). The CDR3 is 14 residues long. Germline V gives CDR1 SEHNR, CDR2 FQNEAQ (reference sequence). With 4 bases removed from V and 4 bases from J, the gap between germline ends came to 13 bases. Based on the CDR3 plus reference TRBV7-9 and TRBJ1-1, the full variable domain is DTGVSQNPRHKITKRGQNVTFRCDPISEHNRLYWYRQTLGQGPEFLTYFQNEAQLEKSRLLSDRFSAERPKGSFSTLEIQRTEQGDSAMYLCASSSLRDSTEAFFGQGTRLTVV.

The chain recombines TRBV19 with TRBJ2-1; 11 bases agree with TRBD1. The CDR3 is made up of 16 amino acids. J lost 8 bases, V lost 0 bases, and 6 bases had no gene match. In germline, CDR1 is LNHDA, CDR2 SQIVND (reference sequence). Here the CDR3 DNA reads TGTGCCAGTAGTATAGACCCCGGGACAGGGGGGGATGAGCAGTTCTTC. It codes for CASSIDPGTGGDEQFF.

The DNA of the CDR3 is TGTGCCAGCAGGGCCTCGGGACTCGCCATTCAGTACTTC. Translating gives CASRASGLAIQYF. The V gene is TRBV5-8, the J gene TRBJ2-4; a weak D match, TRBD2 (6 bases). V lost 5 bases, J lost 9 bases, and 15 bases lay in between. Germline loops: CDR1 SGHTS, CDR2 YDEGEE. There are 13 residues in the CDR3.

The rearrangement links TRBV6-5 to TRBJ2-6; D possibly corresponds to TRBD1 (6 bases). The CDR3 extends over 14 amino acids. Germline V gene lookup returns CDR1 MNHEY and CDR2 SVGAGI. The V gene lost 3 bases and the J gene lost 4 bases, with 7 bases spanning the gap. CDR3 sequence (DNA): TGTGCCAGCAGTTATGGGACAGGGGCCAACGTCCTGACTTTC. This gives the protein CASSYGTGANVLTF.

CDR3 bases: TGTGCCACCGGATTAGCGACGGATACGCAGTATTTT. This translates into CATGLATDTQYF. The chain is built from TRBV2 and TRBJ2-3; D is possibly TRBD2 (5 bases). There are 12 residues in the CDR3. Trimming pared 10 bases from V and 6 bases from J, leaving 14 bases between. Germline V gene lookup returns CDR1 SNHLY and CDR2 FYNNEI.

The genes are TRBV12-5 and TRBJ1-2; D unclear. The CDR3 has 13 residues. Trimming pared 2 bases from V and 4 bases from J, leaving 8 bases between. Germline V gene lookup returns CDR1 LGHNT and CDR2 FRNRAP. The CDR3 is CASGLPNSYGYTF. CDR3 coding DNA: TGTGCTAGTGGTTTGCCAAACAGCTATGGCTACACCTTC.

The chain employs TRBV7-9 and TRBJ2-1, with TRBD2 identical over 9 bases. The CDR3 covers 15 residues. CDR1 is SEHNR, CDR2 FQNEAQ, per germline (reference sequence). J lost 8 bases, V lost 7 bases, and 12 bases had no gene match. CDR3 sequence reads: CASNHRAAGGYEQFF. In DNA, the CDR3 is TGTGCCAGCAACCATAGGGCAGCGGGGGGATATGAGCAGTTCTTC.

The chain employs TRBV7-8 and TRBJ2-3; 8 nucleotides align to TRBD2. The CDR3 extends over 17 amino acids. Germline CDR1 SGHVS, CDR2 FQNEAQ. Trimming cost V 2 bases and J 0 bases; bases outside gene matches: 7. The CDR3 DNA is TGTGCCAGCAGCTTATCTCGGGGGGGACGAAGCACAGATACGCAGTATTTT. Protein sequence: CASSLSRGGRSTDTQYF. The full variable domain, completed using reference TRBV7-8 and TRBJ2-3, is GAGVSQSPRYKVAKRGQDVALRCDPISGHVSLFWYQQALGQGPEFLTYFQNEAQLDKSGLPSDRFFAERPEGSVSTLKIQRTQQEDSAVYLCASSLSRGGRSTDTQYFGPGTRLTVL.

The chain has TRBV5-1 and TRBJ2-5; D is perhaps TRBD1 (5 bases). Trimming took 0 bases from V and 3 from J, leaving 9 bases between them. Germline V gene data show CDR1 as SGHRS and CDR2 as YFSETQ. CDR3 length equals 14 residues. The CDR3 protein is CASSLGGSEETQYF. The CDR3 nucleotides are TGCGCCAGCAGCTTGGGGGGCAGCGAAGAGACCCAGTACTTC.

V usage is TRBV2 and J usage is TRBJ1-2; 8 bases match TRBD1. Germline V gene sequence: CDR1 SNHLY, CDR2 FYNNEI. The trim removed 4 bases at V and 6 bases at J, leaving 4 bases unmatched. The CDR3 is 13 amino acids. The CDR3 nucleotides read TGTGCCAGCAGTGGGACAGGGTATAATGGCTACACCTTC. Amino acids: CASSGTGYNGYTF.